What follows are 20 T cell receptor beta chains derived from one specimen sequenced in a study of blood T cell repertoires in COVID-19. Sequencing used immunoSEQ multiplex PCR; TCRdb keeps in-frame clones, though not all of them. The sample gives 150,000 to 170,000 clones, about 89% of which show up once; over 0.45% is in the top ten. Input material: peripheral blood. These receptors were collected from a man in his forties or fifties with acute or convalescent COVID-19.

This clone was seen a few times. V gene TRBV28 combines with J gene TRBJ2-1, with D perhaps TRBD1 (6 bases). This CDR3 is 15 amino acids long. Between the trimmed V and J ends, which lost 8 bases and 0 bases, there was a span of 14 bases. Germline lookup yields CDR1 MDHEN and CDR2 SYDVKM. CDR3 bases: TGTGCCAGCGGCACGTACAGGGACTCCTACAATGAGCAGTTCTTC. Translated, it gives CASGTYRDSYNEQFF.

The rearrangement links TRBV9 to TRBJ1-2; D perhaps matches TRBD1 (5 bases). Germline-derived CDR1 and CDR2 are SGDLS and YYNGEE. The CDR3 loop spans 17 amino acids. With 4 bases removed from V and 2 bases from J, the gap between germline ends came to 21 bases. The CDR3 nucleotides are TGTGCCAGCAGCCCACACCCTGGACCCGGGGGGAACTATGGCTACACCTTC. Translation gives CASSPHPGPGGNYGYTF. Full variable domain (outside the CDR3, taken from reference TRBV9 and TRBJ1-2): DSGVTQTPKHLITATGQRVTLRCSPRSGDLSVYWYQQSLDQGLQFLIQYYNGEERAKGNILERFSAQQFPDLHSELNLSSLELGDSALYFCASSPHPGPGGNYGYTFGSGTRLTVV.

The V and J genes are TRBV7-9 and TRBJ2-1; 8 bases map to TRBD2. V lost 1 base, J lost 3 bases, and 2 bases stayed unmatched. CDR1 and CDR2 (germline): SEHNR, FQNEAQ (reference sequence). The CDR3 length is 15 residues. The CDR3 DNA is TGTGCCAGCAGCTTAGGGACTAGCAACTACAATGAGCAGTTCTTC. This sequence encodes CASSLGTSNYNEQFF.

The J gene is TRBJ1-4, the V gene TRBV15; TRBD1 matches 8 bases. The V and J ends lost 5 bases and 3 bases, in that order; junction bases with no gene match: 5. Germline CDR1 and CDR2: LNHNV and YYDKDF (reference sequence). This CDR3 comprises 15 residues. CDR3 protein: CATSSRTGSNEKLFF. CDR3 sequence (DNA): TGTGCCACCAGCTCGCGGACAGGGTCTAATGAAAAACTGTTTTTT.

The CDR3 DNA follows: TGTGCCAGCAGCCAAGCGGTCTGGCAGCCCCAGCATTTT. Residues: CASSQAVWQPQHF. The chain couples TRBV3-1 (or the pseudogene TRBV3-2) to TRBJ1-5; D gene unclear. Germline lookup yields CDR1 LGHDT and CDR2 YNNKEL (reference sequence). With 1 base removed from V and 7 bases from J, the gap between germline ends came to 8 bases. This CDR3 spans 13 amino acids.

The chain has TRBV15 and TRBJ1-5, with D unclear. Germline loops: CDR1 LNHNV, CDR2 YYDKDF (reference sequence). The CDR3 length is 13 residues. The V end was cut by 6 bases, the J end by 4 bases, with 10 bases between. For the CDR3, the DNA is TGTGCCACCAGTTACTCCCCTAATCAGCCCCAGCATTTT. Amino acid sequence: CATSYSPNQPQHF.

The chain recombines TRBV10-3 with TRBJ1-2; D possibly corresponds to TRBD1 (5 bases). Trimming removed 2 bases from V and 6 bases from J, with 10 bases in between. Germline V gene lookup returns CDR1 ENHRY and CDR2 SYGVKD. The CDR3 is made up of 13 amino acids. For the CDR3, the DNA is TGTGCCATCAGTGAGGGAACGGGGGATGGCTACACCTTC. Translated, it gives CAISEGTGDGYTF.

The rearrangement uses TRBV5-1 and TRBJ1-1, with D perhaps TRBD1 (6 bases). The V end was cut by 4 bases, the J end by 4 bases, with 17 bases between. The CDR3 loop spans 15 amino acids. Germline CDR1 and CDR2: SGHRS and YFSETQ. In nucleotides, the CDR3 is TGCGCCAGCAGCCCCAGGGCAGGGGATGGCACTGAAGCTTTCTTT. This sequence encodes CASSPRAGDGTEAFF.

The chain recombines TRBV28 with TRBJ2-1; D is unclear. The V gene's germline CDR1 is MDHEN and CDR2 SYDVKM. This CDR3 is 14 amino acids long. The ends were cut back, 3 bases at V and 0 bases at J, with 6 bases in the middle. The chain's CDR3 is CASSFRHSYNEQFF. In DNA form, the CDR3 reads TGTGCCAGCAGTTTCAGGCACTCCTACAATGAGCAGTTCTTC. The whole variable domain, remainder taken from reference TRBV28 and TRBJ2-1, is DVKVTQSSRYLVKRTGEKVFLECVQDMDHENMFWYRQDPGLGLRLIYFSYDVKMKEKGDIPEGYSVSREKKERFSLILESASTNQTSMYLCASSFRHSYNEQFFGPGTRLTVL.

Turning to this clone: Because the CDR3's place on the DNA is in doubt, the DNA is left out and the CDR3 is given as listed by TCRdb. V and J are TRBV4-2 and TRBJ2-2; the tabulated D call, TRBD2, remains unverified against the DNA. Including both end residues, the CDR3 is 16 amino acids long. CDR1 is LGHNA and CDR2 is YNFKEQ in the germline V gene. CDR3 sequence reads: CASSQEWNLRAGELFF.

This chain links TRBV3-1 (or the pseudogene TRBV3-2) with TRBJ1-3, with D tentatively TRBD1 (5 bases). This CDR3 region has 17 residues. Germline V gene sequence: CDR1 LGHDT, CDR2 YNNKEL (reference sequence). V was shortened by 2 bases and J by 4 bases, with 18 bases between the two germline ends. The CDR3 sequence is CASSQSARDVSGNTIYF. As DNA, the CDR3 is TGTGCCAGCAGCCAAAGCGCCAGGGATGTTAGCGGAAACACCATATATTTT.

The CDR3 nucleotides are TGTGCCAGCAGCCAGGGGACAGGGAGAGAAGAGACCCAGTACTTC. Translating it yields CASSQGTGREETQYF. This sequence joins TRBV11-2 and TRBJ2-5; the match to TRBD1 covers 9 bases. This CDR3 has 15 amino acids. CDR1 is SGHAT, CDR2 FQNNGV, per germline. Trimming at V came to 5 bases and at J to 3 bases, leaving 7 bases not matched to a gene.

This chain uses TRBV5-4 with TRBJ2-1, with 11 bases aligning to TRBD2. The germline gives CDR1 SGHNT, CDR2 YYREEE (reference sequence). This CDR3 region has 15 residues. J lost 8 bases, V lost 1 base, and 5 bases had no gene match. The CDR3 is CASSLRLAGPHEQFF. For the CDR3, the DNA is TGTGCCAGCAGCTTGAGACTAGCGGGACCCCATGAGCAGTTCTTC.

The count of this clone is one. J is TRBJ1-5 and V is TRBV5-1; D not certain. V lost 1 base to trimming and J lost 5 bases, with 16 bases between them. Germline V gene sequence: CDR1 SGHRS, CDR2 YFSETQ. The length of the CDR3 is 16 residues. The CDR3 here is CASSLCGVTLYQPQHF. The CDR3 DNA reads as TGCGCCAGCAGCTTGTGCGGTGTCACGCTATATCAGCCCCAGCATTTT.

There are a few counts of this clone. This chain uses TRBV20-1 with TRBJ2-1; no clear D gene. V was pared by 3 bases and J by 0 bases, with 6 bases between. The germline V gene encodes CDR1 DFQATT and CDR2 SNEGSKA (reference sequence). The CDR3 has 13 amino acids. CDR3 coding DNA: TGCAGTGCTAGTTGGAGCTCCTACAATGAGCAGTTCTTC. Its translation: CSASWSSYNEQFF.

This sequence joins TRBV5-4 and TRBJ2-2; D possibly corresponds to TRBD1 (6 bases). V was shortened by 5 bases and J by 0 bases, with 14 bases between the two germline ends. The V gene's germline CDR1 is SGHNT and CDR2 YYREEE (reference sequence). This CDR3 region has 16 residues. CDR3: CASSGGRFSNTGELFF. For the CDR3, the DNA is TGTGCCAGCAGTGGGGGCCGGTTTTCGAACACCGGGGAGCTGTTTTTT.

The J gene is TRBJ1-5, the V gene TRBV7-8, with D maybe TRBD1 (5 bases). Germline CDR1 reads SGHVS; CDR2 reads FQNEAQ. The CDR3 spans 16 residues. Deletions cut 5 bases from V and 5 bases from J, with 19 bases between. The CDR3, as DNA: TGTGCCAGCAGCAGCCGCGGACAAATGGTACATCAGCCCCAGCATTTT. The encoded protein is CASSSRGQMVHQPQHF.

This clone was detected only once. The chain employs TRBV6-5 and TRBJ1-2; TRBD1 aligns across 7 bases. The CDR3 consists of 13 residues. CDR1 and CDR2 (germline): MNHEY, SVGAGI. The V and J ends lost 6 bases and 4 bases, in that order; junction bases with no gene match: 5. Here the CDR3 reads CASRHRGTYGYTF. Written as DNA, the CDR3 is TGTGCCAGCAGACACAGGGGAACCTATGGCTACACCTTC.

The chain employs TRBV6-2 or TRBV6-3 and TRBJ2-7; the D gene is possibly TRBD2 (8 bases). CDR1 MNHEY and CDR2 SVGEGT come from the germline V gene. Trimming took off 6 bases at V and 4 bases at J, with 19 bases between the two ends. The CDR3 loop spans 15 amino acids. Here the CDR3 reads CASSRLSGDRYEQYV. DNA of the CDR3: TGTGCCAGCAGCCGACTTAGCGGGGACAGATACGAGCAGTACGTC.

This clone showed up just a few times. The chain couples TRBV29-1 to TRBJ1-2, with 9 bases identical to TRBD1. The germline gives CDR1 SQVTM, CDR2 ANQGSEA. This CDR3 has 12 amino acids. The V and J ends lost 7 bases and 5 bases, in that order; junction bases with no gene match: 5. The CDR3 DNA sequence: TGCAGCGCAGGACAGGGGAAGTATGGCTACACCTTC. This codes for CSAGQGKYGYTF.